The present T cell receptor (beta chain) was sequenced within a study of T cell responses to AZD1222 COVID-19 vaccine. Study details: Second-dose intervals of approximately 4 or approximately 12 weeks were pooled.

The study's findings and limits: Unmutated variant regions reportedly attract nearly half of all spike-specific TCRs. White British people made up most donors, females outnumbered males, and clonal diversity was possibly underestimated. Across spike, vaccine-associated CD4 TCRs were found, dominant at 160-218 and 743-854.

Sequencing was performed with immunoSEQ multiplex PCR; in TCRdb, only in-frame clones are kept and a portion is missing. The sample includes 90,000 to 120,000 clones, 70% to 90% of them seen just once. Notes on this clone: Its antigen remains unknown.

The receptor was derived from an adult in good health. Specimen: peripheral blood, collected on day 0 of AZD1222 vaccination.

The CDR3 nucleotides read TGTGCCTGGAGTGTTAGGGCCGGGGATGGCTACACCTTC. Translating gives CAWSVRAGDGYTF. This chain joins TRBV30 and TRBJ1-2; no clear D. V was pared by 0 bases and J by 6 bases, with 11 bases between. The CDR3 runs 13 residues. In germline, CDR1 is GTSNPN, CDR2 SVGIG (reference sequence).